A single sample is the source of the 28 T cell receptor beta chains below, sequenced in a study of blood T cells in healthy people across ages. Next came a second PCR, run for about 7 to 12 cycles, which used a sample-barcoded 5' primer along with a J-beta primer mix. TCRdb re-called the 5' RACE reads with MiXCR, one entry per CDR3 protein. The sample contains 380,000 or so distinct CDR3 sequences, roughly half of which appear only once. The specimen sequenced was blood. These receptors came from a man in his sixties in good health.

Regarding this clonotype: One end of the junction is discordant with germline, which a read error may explain. This chain joins TRBV4-3 and TRBJ2-1, with TRBD2 matching 9 bases. The germline V gene has CDR1 LGHNA and CDR2 YSLEER. The CDR3 runs 17 residues. The chain's CDR3 is CASRQFGTSRKSNEQFF. Here the CDR3 DNA reads TGCGCCAGCCGCCAGTTCGGGACTAGCCGGAAGTCAAATGAGCAGTTCTTC.

The V gene is TRBV6-6, the J gene TRBJ2-4, with D perhaps TRBD1 or TRBD2 (6 bases each). The last part of the DNA fits TRBJ2-7 better; the J call may be wrong. Germline CDR1 is MNHNY and CDR2 is SVGAGI (reference sequence). The CDR3 extends over 14 amino acids. The CDR3 here is CASSYSEGGYEQYF. In DNA form, the CDR3 reads TGTGCCAGCAGTTACTCCGAGGGGGGATACGAGCAGTACTTC.

This rearrangement joins TRBV6-1 to TRBJ1-2; 8 bases agree with TRBD1. The CDR3 consists of 14 residues. Germline V lookup: CDR1 MNHNS, CDR2 SASEGT. Trimming at V came to 4 bases and at J to 8 bases, leaving 9 bases not matched to a gene. In nucleotides, the CDR3 is TGTGCCAGCAGTGTCGCTCAGGGGGCGCCGGGCTACACCTTC. Its protein product is CASSVAQGAPGYTF.

The rearrangement joins TRBV20-1 to TRBJ2-7, with TRBD1 matching 7 bases. Germline CDR1 DFQATT, CDR2 SNEGSKA (reference sequence). CDR3 size: 13 residues. Trimming at V came to 6 bases and at J to 0 bases, leaving 5 bases not matched to a gene. CDR3 in amino acids: CSASDRDSYEQYF. Written as DNA, the CDR3 is TGCAGTGCGTCAGACAGGGACTCCTACGAGCAGTACTTC.

J is TRBJ1-2 and V is TRBV25-1; D gene uncertain. Germline-derived CDR1 and CDR2 are MGHDK and SYGVNS. This CDR3 has 11 residues. The ends were cut back, 6 bases at V and 3 bases at J, with 5 bases in the middle. The CDR3 spells CASRNYYGYTF. The CDR3, as DNA: TGTGCCAGCAGGAATTACTATGGCTACACCTTC.

Only a few counts were recorded for this clonotype. This rearrangement joins TRBV6-5 to TRBJ2-3; TRBD1 aligns across 8 bases. Trimming took 7 bases from V and 1 from J; bases not matched to a gene: 10. This CDR3 region has 16 residues. The germline gives CDR1 MNHEY, CDR2 SVGAGI. The CDR3 bases are TGTGCCAGCACCCCTCCAGGGGGCCTTCGCACAGATACGCAGTATTTT. It codes for CASTPPGGLRTDTQYF.

V and J are TRBV2 and TRBJ2-2; D is undetermined. In germline, CDR1 is SNHLY, CDR2 FYNNEI. The CDR3 covers 14 residues. With 6 bases removed from V and 2 bases from J, the gap between germline ends came to 10 bases. As DNA, the CDR3 is TGTGCCAGCAGCCCCGCTACAAACACCGGGGAGCTGTTTTTT. It yields the protein CASSPATNTGELFF.

This clonotype showed up just a few times. V is TRBV2 and J is TRBJ1-2; the D gene is possibly TRBD1 (6 bases). V lost 5 bases, J lost 2 bases, and 15 bases lay in between. The CDR3 totals 15 residues. CDR1 is SNHLY and CDR2 is FYNNEI in the germline V gene. The CDR3 nucleotides read TGTGCCAGCAGTCAATTACAGGGTTACAACTATGGCTACACCTTC. Protein sequence: CASSQLQGYNYGYTF.

Turning to this clonotype: A single base separates this from a much larger clone, so it may be a read error. V and J are TRBV7-8 and TRBJ2-7; 8 bases align to TRBD2. V trimming: 5 bases; J trimming: 7 bases; junction bases outside the gene matches: 13. Germline V gene data show CDR1 as SGHVS and CDR2 as FQNEAQ. CDR3 size: 15 residues. CDR3 sequence (DNA): TGTGCCAGCAGCGGATCGAGCGGGAGTCACAATGAGCAGTACTTC. Translating it yields CASSGSSGSHNEQYF.

The J gene is TRBJ2-7, the V gene TRBV5-1, with D unresolved. Germline values: CDR1 SGHRS, CDR2 YFSETQ. V shed 4 bases and J shed 4 bases, with 12 bases lying between them. This CDR3 has 13 residues. The CDR3 loop is CASSPVWRYEQYF. CDR3 bases: TGCGCCAGCAGCCCCGTCTGGCGATACGAGCAGTACTTC.

This clonotype was counted ten times or more. The V and J genes are TRBV28 and TRBJ2-5; D might be TRBD1 (7 bases). The germline V gene encodes CDR1 MDHEN and CDR2 SYDVKM. The CDR3 is 13 residues long. V was pared by 6 bases and J by 7 bases, with 15 bases between. The chain's CDR3 is CASSTRGRGTQYF. The CDR3 DNA reads as TGTGCCAGCAGCACGAGGGGGCGGGGGACCCAGTACTTC.

This clonotype came up many times. The chain is built from TRBV20-1 and TRBJ2-7; 10 bases fit TRBD2. The V gene's germline CDR1 is DFQATT and CDR2 SNEGSKA (reference sequence). The CDR3 is 15 amino acids. The J segment lost 6 bases and the V segment lost 3 bases, leaving 11 bases of the junction unmatched. The CDR3 loop is CSASPLASGSGEQYF. CDR3 bases: TGCAGTGCTAGTCCCCTCGCTAGCGGGAGTGGCGAGCAGTACTTC.

The V call is TRBV7-6, the J call TRBJ1-2; D not certain. The CDR3 loop spans 13 amino acids. Trimming removed 1 base at V and 8 bases at J, with 11 bases between. CDR1 and CDR2 (germline): SGHVS, FNYEAQ. CDR3 nucleotide sequence: TGTGCCAGCAGCTTAGACTCCCTGGGGGGCTACACCTTC. It is translated as CASSLDSLGGYTF. The full variable domain, its missing parts supplied by reference TRBV7-6 and TRBJ1-2, is GAGVSQSPRYKVTKRGQDVALRCDPISGHVSLYWYRQALGQGPEFLTYFNYEAQQDKSGLPNDRFSAERPEGSISTLTIQRTEQRDSAMYRCASSLDSLGGYTFGSGTRLTVV.

In the case of this clonotype: Since a much larger clone is just one base distant, this may be a read error. CDR3: CASRGRQAPYEQYF. DNA for the CDR3: TGTGCCAGCAGGGGGAGACAGGCTCCCTACGAGCAGTACTTC. V usage is TRBV7-2 and J usage is TRBJ2-7, with D perhaps TRBD1 (6 bases). V was shortened by 6 bases and J by 2 bases, with 14 bases between the two germline ends. The CDR3 runs 14 residues. The V gene's germline CDR1 is SGHTA and CDR2 FQGNSA.

This clonotype was counted a few times. A read error may account for a junction end that differs from germline. V and J are TRBV30 and TRBJ2-3; a possible D gene is TRBD2 (6 bases). In germline, CDR1 is GTSNPN, CDR2 SVGIG (reference sequence). The CDR3 is made up of 16 amino acids. The CDR3 region is CACSGGALASTDTQYF. The CDR3 DNA is TGTGCCTGCAGTGGAGGGGCATTGGCTAGCACAGATACGCAGTATTTT.

This clonotype was recorded a few times. For the CDR3, the DNA is TGTGCCAGCAGTTCCACGACTGCCTACGAGCAGTACTTC. This encodes CASSSTTAYEQYF. This rearrangement joins TRBV12-3 or TRBV12-4 to TRBJ2-7; D ambiguous. The CDR3 has 13 residues. The V end was cut by 4 bases, the J end by 2 bases, with 9 bases between.

The genes are TRBV7-2 and TRBJ1-5; 7 nucleotides align to TRBD1. CDR1 SGHTA and CDR2 FQGNSA come from the germline V gene. V shed 1 base and J 3 bases; nucleotides not matched to a gene: 3. CDR3 length equals 15 residues. CDR3 in DNA: TGTGCCAGCAGCTTAGGGGGACAGCTCAATCAGCCCCAGCATTTT. Amino acid sequence: CASSLGGQLNQPQHF.

The V and J genes are TRBV7-3 and TRBJ2-5, with D unclear. Trimming shortened V by 2 bases and J by 11 bases, and 21 bases separated the two germline ends. The germline gives CDR1 SGHTA, CDR2 FQGTGA. This CDR3 has 15 amino acids. As DNA, the CDR3 is TGTGCCAGCAGCTTATGGCCTTCCACCTACAATGAGCAGTACTTC. Translated: CASSLWPSTYNEQYF.

This sequence joins TRBV27 and TRBJ2-1; 7 nucleotides match TRBD2. CDR1 and CDR2 from the germline V gene are MNHEY and SMNVEV (reference sequence). Germline trimming cut 2 bases from V and 10 bases from J; bases unmatched to any gene: 5. The length of the CDR3 is 13 residues. The CDR3 DNA follows: TGTGCCAGCAGTTTAACCGGGAGGTGGGAGCAGTTCTTC. This gives the protein CASSLTGRWEQFF.

The V and J genes are TRBV6-2 or TRBV6-3 and TRBJ1-2; D perhaps matches TRBD1 (5 bases). The CDR3 is 14 residues long. Trimming removed 7 bases from V and 4 bases from J, with 16 bases in between. Germline V CDR1 and CDR2: MNHEY, SVGEGT. For the CDR3, the DNA is TGTGCCAGCACTTCAAATTCAGGGTTCTATGGCTACACCTTC. It codes for CASTSNSGFYGYTF.

This chain connects TRBV11-2 to TRBJ2-4; 9 positions match TRBD1. The closer fit of TRBJ2-7 to the DNA end suggests the J call may be wrong. CDR3 size: 17 residues. The germline V gene encodes CDR1 SGHAT and CDR2 FQNNGV. The CDR3 coding sequence is TGTGCCAGCAGCTTAGATGGGTCCGGGACAGGGACCTACGAGCAGTACTTC. It is translated as CASSLDGSGTGTYEQYF.

This clonotype was recorded many times. The V call is TRBV2, the J call TRBJ1-2; TRBD1 aligns across 7 bases. V lost 4 bases, J lost 4 bases, and 18 bases stayed unmatched. Germline values: CDR1 SNHLY, CDR2 FYNNEI. The CDR3 has 18 amino acids. The CDR3 spells CASSGIGGDRAQGYGYTF. CDR3 DNA: TGTGCCAGCAGTGGAATAGGTGGGGACAGAGCACAGGGCTATGGCTACACCTTC.

The DNA of the CDR3 is TGTGCCAGCAGTTCGTACCTGGAGCAGTACTTC. This codes for CASSSYLEQYF. The chain joins TRBV28 to TRBJ2-7; D is ambiguous. This CDR3 comprises 11 residues. Trimming removed 4 bases from V and 7 bases from J, with 8 bases in between. Per germline, CDR1 MDHEN and CDR2 SYDVKM.

A few counts support this clonotype. V is TRBV4-1 and J is TRBJ2-6; D not resolved. The CDR3 length is 17 residues. V was pared by 3 bases and J by 1 base, with 13 bases between. Germline V gene lookup returns CDR1 MGHRA and CDR2 YSYEKL. The CDR3 DNA reads as TGCGCCAGCAGCCACATTCAGTCCAGGTCTGGGGCCAACGTCCTGACTTTC. Translating gives CASSHIQSRSGANVLTF.

This sequence joins TRBV7-2 and TRBJ2-6; maybe TRBD2 (5 bases). Trimming cost V 5 bases and J 1 base, with 24 bases left between them. Germline CDR1 SGHTA, CDR2 FQGNSA. The CDR3 totals 20 residues. The CDR3 bases are TGTGCCAGCAGCCCATGGGTCCCCAGGACTGTAACTTCTGGGGCCAACGTCCTGACTTTC. Amino acids: CASSPWVPRTVTSGANVLTF.

The gene calls are TRBV6-2 or TRBV6-3 and TRBJ2-1; weak D call: TRBD2 (5 bases). The CDR3 is 15 residues long. CDR1 and CDR2 from the germline V gene are MNHEY and SVGEGT. The V gene lost 3 bases and the J gene lost 4 bases, with 13 bases spanning the gap. The CDR3 nucleotides are TGTGCCAGCAGTTATGGGCGGTCGGGGTACAATGAGCAGTTCTTC. Its translation: CASSYGRSGYNEQFF.

This clonotype came up a few times. The chain couples TRBV7-9 to TRBJ2-1; D is unresolved. Per the germline V gene, CDR1 is SEHNR and CDR2 is FQNEAQ (reference sequence). The V and J ends lost 1 base and 9 bases respectively, with 10 bases between them. The CDR3 loop spans 13 amino acids. The CDR3 spells CASSLDPRPEQFF. The CDR3 DNA sequence: TGTGCCAGCAGCTTAGACCCGCGACCTGAGCAGTTCTTC.

The V and J genes are TRBV7-2 and TRBJ1-2; a possible D gene is TRBD1 (5 bases). There are 13 residues in the CDR3. CDR1 and CDR2 (germline): SGHTA, FQGNSA. V gave up 1 base and J gave up 7 bases, with 10 bases separating them. CDR3 in amino acids: CASSLDPGTGYTF. The CDR3 bases are TGTGCCAGCAGCTTAGATCCGGGGACTGGCTACACCTTC.